The T cell receptor (beta chain) described here comes from a study of regulatory T cells in long-lasting Graves disease. Ten or more counts support this clonotype. Its target is not known. The authors built TCR beta libraries using iRepertoire HTBI primers and Arm-PCR of CDR3 regions. TCRdb processed the multiplex PCR reads anew with MiXCR; each CDR3 protein has one entry. The sample carries 550,000 or so distinct CDR3 sequences, around 13% recorded once. General study findings and limits: The small sample size may have reduced accuracy.

Stated time point: newly diagnosed GD, antithyroid drugs for less than 3 months. The TCR library used RNA extracted from PBMCs. The sample was also linked to a second study, of T cells in Graves' hyperthyroidism and ophthalmopathy.

This TCR was sampled from a woman aged 25 to 39 with Graves disease. Sequencing was performed on peripheral blood mononuclear cells (PBMCs), taken at new diagnosis, from a patient treated with antithyroid drugs.

CDR3 protein: CSFLDPSTGELFF. The CDR3, as DNA: TGCAGTTTCTTGGATCCGTCGACCGGGGAGCTGTTTTTT. The chain joins TRBV20-1 to TRBJ2-2; no clear D. V shed 8 bases and J shed 5 bases, with 15 bases lying between them. The germline V gene has CDR1 DFQATT and CDR2 SNEGSKA (reference sequence). CDR3 size: 13 residues.